Presented here are 24 T cell receptor beta chains from one specimen sequenced in a study of T cell changes during pregnancy in multiple sclerosis. TCRdb keeps only in-frame clones here, not all; method: immunoSEQ multiplex PCR. The table shows about 79,000 clones, with 80% to 95% occurring only once. The sequencing used CD4+ T cells from peripheral blood mononuclear cells, collected in the second trimester of pregnancy. These receptors were obtained from a female donor with multiple sclerosis, enrolled in a pregnancy study.

The genes are TRBV2 and TRBJ1-4; maybe TRBD1 (6 bases). Looked up from germline, CDR1 is SNHLY and CDR2 is FYNNEI. V lost 5 bases, J lost 0 bases, and 13 bases lay in between. This CDR3 has 16 amino acids. For the CDR3, the DNA is TGTGCCAGCAGTTCGGACAGACCATCAACTAATGAAAAACTGTTTTTT. It codes for CASSSDRPSTNEKLFF.

This clone has just one count. The chain links TRBV7-9 to TRBJ1-5, with 8 bases matching TRBD1. Germline loops: CDR1 SEHNR, CDR2 FQNEAQ (reference sequence). The CDR3 runs to 16 residues. J was trimmed by 6 bases and V by 2 bases; bases with no gene match: 9. The CDR3 DNA sequence: TGTGCCAGCAGCTTACAGTCAGGGGGCGCGGGTCAGCCCCAGCATTTT. Protein: CASSLQSGGAGQPQHF.

This clone was recorded only once. J is TRBJ2-3 and V is TRBV5-1; 7 nucleotides line up with TRBD1. CDR3 size: 16 residues. Germline V lookup: CDR1 SGHRS, CDR2 YFSETQ. Trimming at V came to 3 bases and at J to 6 bases, leaving 13 bases not matched to a gene. CDR3 amino acids: CASSWYRDRSSDTQYF. The CDR3 DNA follows: TGCGCCAGCAGCTGGTATAGGGACAGATCTTCTGATACGCAGTATTTT. The full variable domain, completed using reference TRBV5-1 and TRBJ2-3, is KAGVTQTPRYLIKTRGQQVTLSCSPISGHRSVSWYQQTPGQGLQFLFEYFSETQRNKGNFPGRFSGRQFSNSRSEMNVSTLELGDSALYLCASSWYRDRSSDTQYFGPGTRLTVL.

This clone has more than one count but fewer than ten. The rearrangement uses TRBV19 and TRBJ1-1; a weak D match, TRBD1 (5 bases). The length of the CDR3 is 13 residues. V gave up 4 bases and J gave up 3 bases, with 9 bases separating them. Germline-derived CDR1 and CDR2 are LNHDA and SQIVND (reference sequence). The CDR3 DNA reads TGTGCCAGTAGTAGCAGGGTTGACACTGAAGCTTTCTTT. This gives the protein CASSSRVDTEAFF.

The chain joins TRBV19 to TRBJ2-5, with 9 bases fitting TRBD2. The CDR3 runs to 14 residues. Germline CDR1 and CDR2: LNHDA and SQIVND (reference sequence). Trimming removed 3 bases from V and 8 bases from J; junction bases left unmatched: 7. Written as DNA, the CDR3 is TGTGCCAGTAGTATCAGTAGCGGGGGAAAAACCCAGTACTTC. It codes for CASSISSGGKTQYF.

J is TRBJ2-5 and V is TRBV6-6; 7 bases are a match to TRBD2. V shed 5 bases and J 3 bases; nucleotides not matched to a gene: 9. The CDR3 length is 15 residues. Germline assignment: CDR1 MNHNY and CDR2 SVGAGI (reference sequence). The CDR3 is CASSRPLAGEETQYF. The CDR3 nucleotides are TGTGCCAGCAGTCGCCCCCTTGCGGGGGAAGAGACCCAGTACTTC.

The chain combines TRBV10-3 with TRBJ2-2; 13 bases map to TRBD2. CDR3 size: 17 residues. The V gene's germline CDR1 is ENHRY and CDR2 SYGVKD. Unmatched junction bases numbered 6, after V lost 6 bases and J lost 2 bases. The CDR3 here is CAISPGLAGINTGELFF. The CDR3 nucleotides read TGTGCCATCAGCCCGGGACTAGCGGGGATAAACACCGGGGAGCTGTTTTTT.

The J gene is TRBJ1-6, the V gene TRBV27; 7 positions agree with TRBD1. The germline gives CDR1 MNHEY, CDR2 SMNVEV (reference sequence). Trimming cost V 5 bases and J 4 bases; bases outside gene matches: 2. CDR3 size: 14 residues. CDR3 protein: CASSVQGYNSPLHF. The DNA of the CDR3 is TGTGCCAGCAGTGTACAGGGGTATAATTCACCCCTCCACTTT.

The chain couples TRBV19 to TRBJ1-1; D gene ambiguous. Germline lookup yields CDR1 LNHDA and CDR2 SQIVND (reference sequence). This CDR3 has 15 amino acids. V lost 3 bases to trimming and J lost 1 base, with 12 bases between them. Here the CDR3 reads CASSMPYSSNTEAFF. The CDR3 nucleotides are TGTGCCAGTAGTATGCCCTACTCATCGAACACTGAAGCTTTCTTT.

The chain has TRBV5-4 and TRBJ1-6; no reliable D call. Trimming pared 0 bases from V and 10 bases from J, leaving 11 bases between. Germline loops: CDR1 SGHNT, CDR2 YYREEE (reference sequence). CDR3 length: 14 residues. This chain's CDR3 is CASSLAATVSPLHF. As DNA, the CDR3 is TGTGCCAGCAGCTTGGCCGCGACTGTGTCACCCCTCCACTTT.

A single count supports this clone. The rearrangement uses TRBV5-1 and TRBJ2-5; 7 nucleotides align to TRBD1. Losses at the gene ends were 0 bases for V and 4 bases for J; bases not matched to a gene: 3. The CDR3 covers 14 residues. The germline V gene encodes CDR1 SGHRS and CDR2 YFSETQ. CDR3 DNA sequence: TGCGCCAGCAGCTTGGCCAGGGGGTCAGAGACCCAGTACTTC. Protein product: CASSLARGSETQYF.

Written as DNA, the CDR3 is TGTGCCAGCTCACTGGGACAGGGGGCCACTGAAGCTTTCTTT. This sequence encodes CASSLGQGATEAFF. The rearrangement links TRBV18 to TRBJ1-1; 12 positions match TRBD1. Germline loops: CDR1 KGHSH, CDR2 LQKENI. The CDR3 covers 14 residues. V gave up 4 bases and J gave up 4 bases; unmatched junction bases: 1.

This chain links TRBV30 with TRBJ2-3; D may be TRBD1 (5 bases). Germline V gives CDR1 GTSNPN, CDR2 SVGIG (reference sequence). This CDR3 region has 15 residues. Trimming shortened V by 7 bases and J by 5 bases, and 22 bases separated the two germline ends. The CDR3 loop is CAYYLPSREVDTQYF. CDR3 coding DNA: TGTGCCTACTACCTCCCGAGCAGGGAAGTAGATACGCAGTATTTT.

This chain uses TRBV18 with TRBJ2-7; D perhaps matches TRBD2 (5 bases). This CDR3 is 16 amino acids long. V lost 1 base to trimming and J lost 1 base, with 14 bases between them. Germline CDR1 is KGHSH and CDR2 is LQKENI. CDR3 in DNA: TGTGCCAGCTCACCACGGTTGCCGGGGTCGTCCTACGAGCAGTACTTC. It specifies CASSPRLPGSSYEQYF.

V usage is TRBV4-2 and J usage is TRBJ2-4, with 11 nucleotides matching TRBD2. Trimming at V came to 0 bases and at J to 0 bases, leaving 10 bases not matched to a gene. Germline lookup yields CDR1 LGHNA and CDR2 YNFKEQ. This CDR3 has 20 amino acids. The CDR3 here is CASSQERLAGGRLAKNIQYF. DNA of the CDR3: TGTGCCAGCAGCCAAGAACGGCTAGCGGGGGGCCGTCTAGCCAAAAACATTCAGTACTTC.

V is TRBV5-1 and J is TRBJ2-7; 7 bases are a match to TRBD2. V trimming: 5 bases; J trimming: 4 bases; junction bases outside the gene matches: 6. Germline CDR1 SGHRS, CDR2 YFSETQ. There are 13 residues in the CDR3. The CDR3 region has the DNA TGCGCCAGCAGAGAGGCTAGCGGTTACGAGCAGTACTTC. Translated: CASREASGYEQYF.

The V and J genes are TRBV7-2 and TRBJ1-2, with a tentative D call TRBD1 (5 bases). Trimming cost V 5 bases and J 4 bases, with 8 bases left between them. This CDR3 contains 12 residues. Germline V lookup: CDR1 SGHTA, CDR2 FQGNSA. CDR3 DNA: TGTGCCAGCAGCCCCGGGGGCTATGGCTACACCTTC. Its protein is CASSPGGYGYTF.

The chain recombines TRBV18 with TRBJ2-2; D may be TRBD1 (6 bases). V dropped 2 bases and J dropped 2 bases, with 9 bases sitting between them. Looked up from germline, CDR1 is KGHSH and CDR2 is LQKENI. The CDR3 runs to 15 residues. This CDR3 is CASSPSGTNTGELFF. CDR3 sequence (DNA): TGTGCCAGCTCACCATCCGGGACAAACACCGGGGAGCTGTTTTTT.

This clone was counted a single time. V and J are TRBV29-1 and TRBJ2-7; 11 bases map to TRBD2. With V trimmed by 3 bases and J by 3 bases, 4 bases remained unmatched. The CDR3 length is 14 residues. From germline, CDR1 is SQVTM and CDR2 ANQGSEA. The chain's CDR3 is CSVEPSGGIYEQYF. The CDR3 DNA follows: TGCAGCGTTGAGCCTAGCGGGGGGATCTACGAGCAGTACTTC.

V and J are TRBV19 and TRBJ2-7; 9 bases are shared with TRBD2. Germline trimming cut 3 bases from V and 4 bases from J; bases unmatched to any gene: 4. CDR1 is LNHDA, CDR2 SQIVND, per germline (reference sequence). The CDR3 is 14 amino acids. The CDR3 nucleotides read TGTGCCAGTAGTATGGGCCTAGCGGGGTACGAGCAGTACTTC. The encoded protein is CASSMGLAGYEQYF.

The chain employs TRBV6-6 and TRBJ1-1; no reliable D call. V shed 6 bases and J shed 5 bases, with 10 bases lying between them. Germline values: CDR1 MNHNY, CDR2 SVGAGI (reference sequence). The CDR3 totals 12 residues. The CDR3 sequence: CASSHRGTEAFF. The CDR3 DNA is TGTGCCAGCAGCCATCGAGGGACTGAAGCTTTCTTT.

CDR3 in DNA: TGTGCCAGCAGAAATGGACTAGCGGGGATTAGCACAGATACGCAGTATTTT. Amino acid sequence: CASRNGLAGISTDTQYF. This sequence joins TRBV27 and TRBJ2-3, with 12 bases that match TRBD2. Germline-derived CDR1 and CDR2 are MNHEY and SMNVEV (reference sequence). This CDR3 has 17 residues. Unmatched junction bases numbered 7, after V lost 6 bases and J lost 0 bases.

This clone appeared once. This sequence joins TRBV5-4 and TRBJ2-5; the D gene is possibly TRBD2 (6 bases). Per the germline V gene, CDR1 is SGHNT and CDR2 is YYREEE (reference sequence). V was cut by 4 bases and J by 4 bases, with 20 bases left in between. The CDR3 has 16 residues. The CDR3 spells CASSHNAGRGRETQYF. CDR3 DNA sequence: TGTGCCAGCAGCCACAACGCGGGACGGGGCAGAGAGACCCAGTACTTC.

The rearrangement links TRBV2 to TRBJ2-1; the match to TRBD2 covers 9 bases. The CDR3 contains 16 residues. V shed 0 bases, J shed 7 bases, and the junction held 7 bases outside the gene matches. Germline assignment: CDR1 SNHLY and CDR2 FYNNEI. CDR3 region: CASSEAIAGVWNEQFF. In DNA, the CDR3 is TGTGCCAGCAGTGAAGCGATAGCGGGAGTGTGGAATGAGCAGTTCTTC.